This entry lists 32 T cell receptor beta chains sequenced from one sample in a study of technical replicates of blood from a handful of donors. Using immunoSEQ multiplex PCR, the repertoire was profiled, and TCRdb retains in-frame clones only, with some absent. The repertoire includes fewer than 110,000 clones, 96% of them detected once, and approximately 0.2% sits in the top ten. The sequencing input was T cells isolated from PBMCs. The source of these receptors is a human donor in good health.

V is TRBV11-2 and J is TRBJ2-3; no clear D. Germline V lookup: CDR1 SGHAT, CDR2 FQNNGV. The CDR3 length is 15 residues. V lost 0 bases and J 0 bases, leaving 7 bases between the germline ends. The CDR3 nucleotides are TGTGCCAGCAGCTTAGAATATATTAGCACAGATACGCAGTATTTT. Protein product: CASSLEYISTDTQYF.

This clone appeared a few times. The V gene is TRBV6-6, the J gene TRBJ1-2; tentative D call: TRBD1 (6 bases). This CDR3 has 13 residues. Looked up from germline, CDR1 is MNHNY and CDR2 is SVGAGI (reference sequence). Trimming left V 5 bases short and J 5 bases short, with 12 bases between. The CDR3 nucleotides are TGTGCCAGCAGTAACGACAGGCTTTATGGCTACACCTTC. It is translated as CASSNDRLYGYTF.

The V call is TRBV10-3, the J call TRBJ2-7; TRBD1 agrees at 7 bases. With V trimmed by 6 bases and J by 5 bases, 10 bases remained unmatched. The CDR3 loop spans 14 amino acids. Germline CDR1 reads ENHRY; CDR2 reads SYGVKD. The CDR3 sequence is CAISDPTGSNEQYF. The CDR3 bases are TGTGCCATCAGCGACCCGACAGGGTCCAACGAGCAGTACTTC.

The chain has TRBV28 and TRBJ1-5; 10 positions match TRBD1. Germline V lookup: CDR1 MDHEN, CDR2 SYDVKM. This CDR3 has 16 residues. The trim removed 5 bases at V and 4 bases at J, leaving 8 bases unmatched. The CDR3 nucleotides read TGTGCCAGCAGTACCCCGGGACAGGGGTTAAATCAGCCCCAGCATTTT. This encodes CASSTPGQGLNQPQHF.

This chain connects TRBV27 to TRBJ2-7; D unresolved. The germline gives CDR1 MNHEY, CDR2 SMNVEV (reference sequence). The ends were cut back, 6 bases at V and 0 bases at J, with 12 bases in the middle. The CDR3 spans 14 residues. The CDR3: CASSRSRSSYEQYF. CDR3 nucleotides: TGTGCCAGCAGCCGTAGCAGAAGCTCCTACGAGCAGTACTTC.

V gene TRBV19 combines with J gene TRBJ2-5, with 10 bases that match TRBD2. Germline assignment: CDR1 LNHDA and CDR2 SQIVND (reference sequence). The CDR3 runs 19 residues. With 0 bases clipped from V and 2 bases from J, the junction kept 12 bases outside the gene matches. The CDR3 region is CASSIDLGPGLAYQETQYF. The CDR3 DNA follows: TGTGCCAGTAGTATAGATTTGGGACCGGGACTAGCGTATCAAGAGACCCAGTACTTC.

The chain carries TRBV30 and TRBJ1-2; tentative D call: TRBD1 (5 bases). The CDR3 length is 16 residues. V was cut by 0 bases and J by 4 bases, with 18 bases left in between. The germline CDR1 and CDR2 sequences are GTSNPN and SVGIG (reference sequence). The DNA of the CDR3 is TGTGCCTGGAGTGTTCGATTCAGGGAAAGGGTCTATGGCTACACCTTC. Translating it yields CAWSVRFRERVYGYTF.

The V call is TRBV7-3, the J call TRBJ2-3, with TRBD2 identical over 9 bases. The germline V gene encodes CDR1 SGHTA and CDR2 FQGTGA. V gave up 4 bases and J gave up 2 bases; unmatched junction bases: 22. The CDR3 has 21 residues. The CDR3 loop reads CASSSAPPSAGGPTYTDTQYF. DNA for the CDR3: TGTGCCAGCAGCTCGGCTCCCCCTAGTGCGGGGGGGCCTACTTACACAGATACGCAGTATTTT.

V usage is TRBV5-4 and J usage is TRBJ2-3, with 9 nucleotides matching TRBD1. The CDR3 has 15 amino acids. Germline V lookup: CDR1 SGHNT, CDR2 YYREEE (reference sequence). V was pared by 2 bases and J by 2 bases, with 3 bases of the junction left unmatched. This CDR3 is CASSLQGAPTDTQYF. CDR3 in DNA: TGTGCCAGCAGCTTACAGGGGGCACCCACAGATACGCAGTATTTT.

V and J are TRBV7-9 and TRBJ1-5; maybe TRBD1 (5 bases). With 5 bases removed from V and 0 bases from J, the gap between germline ends came to 23 bases. The CDR3 sequence is 19 residues long. The germline gives CDR1 SEHNR, CDR2 FQNEAQ (reference sequence). The CDR3 loop is CASSQGWQDALDSNQPQHF. CDR3 DNA sequence: TGTGCCAGCAGCCAGGGTTGGCAGGACGCTCTAGATAGCAATCAGCCCCAGCATTTT.

CDR3 region: CATGGLPHNEQFF. The CDR3 coding sequence is TGTGCCACAGGGGGCCTACCCCACAATGAGCAGTTCTTC. This chain uses TRBV6-5 with TRBJ2-1; TRBD1 matches 8 bases. The CDR3 has 13 amino acids. The V gene's germline CDR1 is MNHEY and CDR2 SVGAGI. After removal of 10 bases from V and 5 bases from J, the junction contained 7 bases not matched to a gene.

CDR3 bases: TGCGCCAGCAGCCAAGTCCCGACTGATTCCTACGAGCAGTACTTC. It translates to CASSQVPTDSYEQYF. The rearrangement uses TRBV4-1 and TRBJ2-7; no clear D. The CDR3 runs 15 residues. Germline V lookup: CDR1 MGHRA, CDR2 YSYEKL. The ends were cut back, 1 base at V and 1 base at J, with 11 bases in the middle.

The genes are TRBV5-1 and TRBJ2-2, with 9 bases lining up with TRBD1. V shed 4 bases and J 6 bases; nucleotides not matched to a gene: 7. The CDR3 is 15 residues long. Germline V gene lookup returns CDR1 SGHRS and CDR2 YFSETQ. The CDR3 coding sequence is TGCGCCAGCAGCAGAGCGACAGGGGGGGCCGGGGAGCTGTTTTTT. Amino acids: CASSRATGGAGELFF.

This sequence joins TRBV5-6 and TRBJ1-5; the D is unclear. Germline V CDR1 and CDR2: SGHDT, YYEEEE. Trimming removed 2 bases at V and 0 bases at J, with 9 bases between. The CDR3 runs 15 residues. CDR3 in DNA: TGTGCCAGCAGCTTCTCTGTAGATAGCAATCAGCCCCAGCATTTT. This encodes CASSFSVDSNQPQHF.

V gene TRBV11-2 combines with J gene TRBJ1-3; D gene unclear. V was shortened by 3 bases and J by 0 bases, with 12 bases between the two germline ends. The length of the CDR3 is 16 residues. Germline-derived CDR1 and CDR2 are SGHAT and FQNNGV. The CDR3, as DNA: TGTGCCAGCAGCTTGCGAGGTTCATCCTCTGGAAACACCATATATTTT. It specifies CASSLRGSSSGNTIYF.

This clone was counted a single time. The J gene is TRBJ1-1, the V gene TRBV4-1; the D gene is possibly TRBD1 (6 bases). The CDR3 contains 19 residues. Germline CDR1 and CDR2: MGHRA and YSYEKL. The germline V and J ends were trimmed by 1 base and 3 bases, with 24 bases remaining between them. DNA of the CDR3: TGCGCCAGCAGCCAAGTTGGCAGGGGAATTCGGACTAGGGACACTGAAGCTTTCTTT. Translation: CASSQVGRGIRTRDTEAFF.

The chain combines TRBV6-5 with TRBJ2-1; 11 bases map to TRBD2. The CDR3 extends over 15 amino acids. The V and J ends lost 6 bases and 6 bases, in that order; junction bases with no gene match: 7. Looked up from germline, CDR1 is MNHEY and CDR2 is SVGAGI. Here the CDR3 DNA reads TGTGCCAGCAGCCTACTAGCGGGAGTTTTCAATGAGCAGTTCTTC. Translating it yields CASSLLAGVFNEQFF.

V usage is TRBV6-5 and J usage is TRBJ1-5, with 7 bases fitting TRBD1. V dropped 2 bases and J dropped 3; count of bases not matched to a gene: 4. The CDR3 consists of 15 residues. Germline V CDR1 and CDR2: MNHEY, SVGAGI. The chain's CDR3 is CASSYGDSINQPQHF. CDR3 nucleotides: TGTGCCAGCAGTTACGGGGACAGCATCAATCAGCCCCAGCATTTT.

The V call is TRBV7-2, the J call TRBJ1-2, with a weak D call TRBD1 (6 bases). Germline CDR1 and CDR2: SGHTA and FQGNSA. V was pared by 5 bases and J by 0 bases, with 16 bases between. The CDR3 has 16 residues. The CDR3 loop is CASSLGARDTNYGYTF. CDR3 nucleotide sequence: TGTGCCAGCAGCCTAGGGGCTAGGGACACTAACTATGGCTACACCTTC.

The sample holds one count of this clone. This sequence joins TRBV18 and TRBJ1-5; D may be TRBD1 (6 bases). Between the trimmed V and J ends, which lost 1 base and 4 bases, there was a span of 17 bases. Germline-derived CDR1 and CDR2 are KGHSH and LQKENI. The length of the CDR3 is 17 residues. As DNA, the CDR3 is TGTGCCAGCTCACCACAGGGGGTAGGTCCGGGGAATCAGCCCCAGCATTTT. It specifies CASSPQGVGPGNQPQHF.

This chain links TRBV19 with TRBJ1-4; D not certain. With 8 bases removed from V and 8 bases from J, the gap between germline ends came to 12 bases. This CDR3 is 12 amino acids long. Per the germline V gene, CDR1 is LNHDA and CDR2 is SQIVND (reference sequence). CDR3 in amino acids: CASLGGREKLFF. The CDR3 coding sequence is TGTGCCAGTTTAGGCGGGAGAGAAAAACTGTTTTTT. Complete variable domain (other parts from reference TRBV19 and TRBJ1-4): DGGITQSPKYLFRKEGQNVTLSCEQNLNHDAMYWYRQDPGQGLRLIYYSQIVNDFQKGDIAEGYSVSREKKESFPLTVTSAQKNPTAFYLCASLGGREKLFFGSGTQLSVL.

V gene TRBV6-1 combines with J gene TRBJ1-2, with 10 bases aligning to TRBD1. The CDR3 spans 15 residues. Germline CDR1 reads MNHNS; CDR2 reads SASEGT. Trimming took 2 bases from V and 6 from J; bases not matched to a gene: 6. The CDR3 nucleotides read TGTGCCAGCAGTGAATGGGCGACAGGGGGCGATGGCTACACCTTC. It yields the protein CASSEWATGGDGYTF.

This clone was picked up one time. The chain combines TRBV18 with TRBJ2-7; no reliable D call. CDR1 and CDR2 (germline): KGHSH, LQKENI. V was pared by 0 bases and J by 4 bases, with 7 bases between. There are 13 residues in the CDR3. The CDR3 coding sequence is TGTGCCAGCTCACCACCCGGGTTATACGAGCAGTACTTC. Residues: CASSPPGLYEQYF.

This sequence joins TRBV2 and TRBJ2-7; 12 positions match TRBD2. V gave up 10 bases and J gave up 1 base; unmatched junction bases: 5. The CDR3 contains 14 residues. Germline-derived CDR1 and CDR2 are SNHLY and FYNNEI. The CDR3 sequence is CANRLAGVSYEQYF. The CDR3 bases are TGTGCCAACCGACTAGCGGGAGTGTCCTACGAGCAGTACTTC. Complete variable domain (other parts from reference TRBV2 and TRBJ2-7): EPEVTQTPSHQVTQMGQEVILRCVPISNHLYFYWYRQILGQKVEFLVSFYNNEISEKSEIFDDQFSVERPDGSNFTLKIRSTKLEDSAMYFCANRLAGVSYEQYFGPGTRLTVT.

V and J are TRBV29-1 and TRBJ1-1; D is possibly TRBD1 (6 bases). Germline CDR1 is SQVTM and CDR2 is ANQGSEA. CDR3 length: 11 amino acids. The V end lost 6 bases, the J end lost 11 bases, and 16 bases lay between the germline ends. The CDR3 nucleotides read TGCAGCGTCTTGAAGACAGGAATCGCTTTCTTT. Residues: CSVLKTGIAFF. Filled out from reference TRBV29-1 and TRBJ1-1, the complete variable domain reads SAVISQKPSRDICQRGTSLTIQCQVDSQVTMMFWYRQQPGQSLTLIATANQGSEATYESGFVIDKFPISRPNLTFSTLTVSNMSPEDSSIYLCSVLKTGIAFFGQGTRLTVV.

The chain joins TRBV10-1 to TRBJ2-5; a possible D gene is TRBD1 (5 bases). This CDR3 is 13 amino acids long. The germline CDR1 and CDR2 sequences are WNHNN and SYGVQD (reference sequence). The ends were cut back, 3 bases at V and 4 bases at J, with 9 bases in the middle. The CDR3 protein is CASSEAGLETQYF. The CDR3 DNA is TGCGCCAGCAGTGAAGCAGGGTTAGAGACCCAGTACTTC.

This sequence joins TRBV9 and TRBJ2-3, with TRBD1 matching over 9 bases. Trimming cost V 4 bases and J 3 bases; bases outside gene matches: 15. CDR3 length: 18 residues. CDR1 and CDR2 (germline): SGDLS, YYNGEE. CDR3 nucleotides: TGTGCCAGCAGCATAGTAGGGACAGGGATCCTCTTTACAGATACGCAGTATTTT. Translation: CASSIVGTGILFTDTQYF.

The chain links TRBV5-6 to TRBJ1-5, with a weak D call TRBD1 (6 bases). V was clipped by 3 bases and J by 1 base, with 17 bases between them. The CDR3 length is 17 residues. CDR1 SGHDT and CDR2 YYEEEE come from the germline V gene. For the CDR3, the DNA is TGTGCCAGCAGCTCGGGAGGGGGAGCTAACAGCAATCAGCCCCAGCATTTT. This gives the protein CASSSGGGANSNQPQHF.

This chain uses TRBV2 with TRBJ2-7; 8 bases map to TRBD1. V trimming: 6 bases; J trimming: 6 bases; junction bases outside the gene matches: 16. The germline V gene encodes CDR1 SNHLY and CDR2 FYNNEI. The CDR3 sequence is 16 residues long. The CDR3 is CASRPRALSGGGEQYF. In DNA, the CDR3 is TGTGCCAGCAGGCCCAGAGCCTTATCAGGGGGCGGCGAGCAGTACTTC.

The chain carries TRBV6-1 and TRBJ1-1; D possibly corresponds to TRBD1 (5 bases). CDR3 size: 14 residues. Trimming pared 2 bases from V and 0 bases from J, leaving 7 bases between. Germline V gene lookup returns CDR1 MNHNS and CDR2 SASEGT. The CDR3 spells CASSETGMNTEAFF. CDR3 coding DNA: TGTGCCAGCAGTGAAACAGGAATGAACACTGAAGCTTTCTTT.

The chain links TRBV6-5 to TRBJ2-1; 7 positions agree with TRBD2. Trimming removed 2 bases from V and 10 bases from J; junction bases left unmatched: 5. The germline gives CDR1 MNHEY, CDR2 SVGAGI. This CDR3 comprises 13 residues. This chain's CDR3 is CASSYALGGEQFF. CDR3 DNA sequence: TGTGCCAGCAGTTACGCTCTGGGAGGGGAGCAGTTCTTC.

V is TRBV30 and J is TRBJ1-2; D possibly corresponds to TRBD1 (6 bases). This CDR3 has 15 amino acids. The V end was cut by 5 bases, the J end by 4 bases, with 20 bases between. CDR1 and CDR2 (germline): GTSNPN, SVGIG (reference sequence). The CDR3 protein is CAWGSDSRRPYGYTF. Here the CDR3 DNA reads TGTGCCTGGGGATCGGACAGCCGACGTCCCTATGGCTACACCTTC.